This entry lists 25 T cell receptor beta chains sequenced from one sample in a study of shared clonotypes between healthy human individuals. The repertoire was sequenced with immunoSEQ multiplex PCR; TCRdb's copy has only in-frame clones and lacks some. Among around 2.1 million clones listed, 90% to 95% were seen once. Selected positively for CCR7 and CD45RO-negative, naive CD8 cells excluded terminally differentiated effector memory CD45RA+ cells. Material for sequencing was naive CD8+ T cells from PBMCs. The receptor set was obtained from a man aged 18 to 30 in good health. Some clones in this sample may be carry-over from other donors' samples.

The rearrangement joins TRBV9 to TRBJ2-3, with a possible D match to TRBD2 (7 bases). CDR1 is SGDLS and CDR2 is YYNGEE in the germline V gene. Trimming took off 4 bases at V and 1 base at J, with 16 bases between the two ends. The CDR3 totals 16 residues. DNA of the CDR3: TGTGCCAGCAGCCTTGAGGCGGGGGCGGGCACAGATACGCAGTATTTT. It codes for CASSLEAGAGTDTQYF.

The genes are TRBV29-1 and TRBJ2-1; 11 bases fit TRBD1. CDR1 SQVTM and CDR2 ANQGSEA come from the germline V gene. After removal of 7 bases from V and 10 bases from J, the junction contained 0 bases not matched to a gene. The CDR3 covers 10 residues. DNA for the CDR3: TGCAGCGGGGACAGGGGGGAGCAGTTCTTC. Residues: CSGDRGEQFF.

The chain is built from TRBV6-5 and TRBJ2-7; D is unresolved. The CDR3 covers 16 residues. The ends were cut back, 0 bases at V and 1 base at J, with 13 bases in the middle. Germline CDR1 and CDR2: MNHEY and SVGAGI. This CDR3 reads CASSYSIRDLSYEQYF. DNA of the CDR3: TGTGCCAGCAGTTACTCGATAAGGGATCTATCCTACGAGCAGTACTTC.

This clone was seen more than once but under ten times. V and J are TRBV29-1 and TRBJ1-1; TRBD1 might be the D (5 bases). CDR1 SQVTM and CDR2 ANQGSEA come from the germline V gene. The CDR3 is made up of 12 amino acids. V shed 3 bases and J shed 0 bases, with 5 bases lying between them. The CDR3, as DNA: TGCAGCGTTGACAGGGTGAACACTGAAGCTTTCTTT. This gives the protein CSVDRVNTEAFF.

This rearrangement joins TRBV6-1 to TRBJ2-7, with unresolved D. Germline-derived CDR1 and CDR2 are MNHNS and SASEGT. V was pared by 0 bases and J by 4 bases, with 13 bases between. This CDR3 region has 15 residues. Here the CDR3 reads CASSEAVGQTYEQYF. Written as DNA, the CDR3 is TGTGCCAGCAGTGAAGCAGTAGGGCAGACGTACGAGCAGTACTTC.

This chain links TRBV30 with TRBJ1-1; D is perhaps TRBD1 (6 bases). V was shortened by 3 bases and J by 8 bases, with 10 bases between the two germline ends. The CDR3 covers 11 residues. CDR1 is GTSNPN, CDR2 SVGIG, per germline (reference sequence). The CDR3 spells CAWSRGSEAFF. The CDR3 DNA reads as TGTGCCTGGAGCAGGGGATCCGAAGCTTTCTTT. The entire variable domain, with the rest obtained from reference TRBV30 and TRBJ1-1, is as follows: SQTIHQWPATLVQPVGSPLSLECTVEGTSNPNLYWYRQAAGRGLQLLFYSVGIGQISSEVPQNLSASRPQDRQFILSSKKLLLSDSGFYLCAWSRGSEAFFGQGTRLTVV.

This chain joins TRBV27 and TRBJ2-7, with 7 bases aligning to TRBD1. V was clipped by 5 bases and J by 5 bases; unmatched bases: 9. The CDR3 extends over 14 amino acids. Germline CDR1 MNHEY, CDR2 SMNVEV (reference sequence). CDR3 sequence reads: CASSIGGAFNEQYF. For the CDR3, the DNA is TGTGCCAGCAGTATAGGGGGCGCGTTCAACGAGCAGTACTTC.

This clone was detected only once. The chain employs TRBV14 and TRBJ2-7, with unresolved D. The CDR3 contains 12 residues. Germline CDR1 SGHDN, CDR2 FVKESK. Trimming shortened V by 4 bases and J by 7 bases, and 11 bases separated the two germline ends. The CDR3 loop reads CASSLPASEQYF. The CDR3 DNA reads TGTGCCAGCAGCCTCCCGGCGTCTGAGCAGTACTTC.

This rearrangement joins TRBV19 to TRBJ2-2; 14 bases map to TRBD2. This CDR3 has 14 amino acids. V gave up 11 bases and J gave up 4 bases; unmatched junction bases: 3. Germline CDR1 reads LNHDA; CDR2 reads SQIVND (reference sequence). The CDR3 protein is CAGGTSGGTGELFF. CDR3 nucleotide sequence: TGTGCCGGTGGGACTAGCGGGGGCACCGGGGAGCTGTTTTTT.

The V and J genes are TRBV5-1 and TRBJ1-2; D unresolved. Trimming left V 3 bases short and J 1 base short, with 13 bases between. The CDR3 runs 15 residues. Germline-derived CDR1 and CDR2 are SGHRS and YFSETQ. The CDR3 loop reads CASSYLETDNYGYTF. CDR3 coding DNA: TGCGCCAGCAGCTACCTAGAAACAGATAACTATGGCTACACCTTC.

The chain recombines TRBV19 with TRBJ1-2; no definite D call. The CDR3 length is 13 residues. V was shortened by 7 bases and J by 7 bases, with 16 bases between the two germline ends. The germline V gene encodes CDR1 LNHDA and CDR2 SQIVND (reference sequence). The CDR3 region is CASMGRLLGGYTF. CDR3 nucleotides: TGTGCCAGTATGGGCAGACTACTGGGTGGCTACACCTTC.

The genes are TRBV21-1 and TRBJ1-2; the table calls TRBD1, which could not be checked here. TRBV21-1 is labeled a pseudogene. The CDR3 is 15 residues long. The CDR3 reads CASSKGRTPQYGYTF. In nucleotides, the CDR3 is TGTGCCAGCAGCAAGGGTAGGACACCGCAGTATGGCTACACCTTC.

The CDR3: CASSQDLIGTESHYGYTF. The CDR3 nucleotides read TGCGCCAGCAGCCAAGATCTCATAGGGACCGAGAGCCACTATGGCTACACCTTC. The chain links TRBV4-3 to TRBJ1-2; D possibly corresponds to TRBD1 (5 bases). Germline CDR1 LGHNA, CDR2 YSLEER. This CDR3 has 18 residues. V gave up 0 bases and J gave up 3 bases, with 20 bases separating them.

This clone is a singleton in its sample. The rearrangement uses TRBV18 and TRBJ2-1, with 8 nucleotides matching TRBD2. CDR3 length equals 15 residues. Germline loops: CDR1 KGHSH, CDR2 LQKENI. The junction had 3 bases not matched to a gene; V was cut back by 5 bases and J by 0 bases. Here the CDR3 DNA reads TGTGCCAGCTCAGGGACTAGGAGCTCCTACAATGAGCAGTTCTTC. This sequence encodes CASSGTRSSYNEQFF. The full variable domain, completed using reference TRBV18 and TRBJ2-1, is NAGVMQNPRHLVRRRGQEARLRCSPMKGHSHVYWYRQLPEEGLKFMVYLQKENIIDESGMPKERFSAEFPKEGPSILRIQQVVRGDSAAYFCASSGTRSSYNEQFFGPGTRLTVL.

The V call is TRBV7-2, the J call TRBJ1-5; 7 nucleotides align to TRBD1. The CDR3 totals 16 residues. V was clipped by 2 bases and J by 5 bases; unmatched bases: 9. The germline V gene has CDR1 SGHTA and CDR2 FQGNSA. CDR3 sequence (DNA): TGTGCCAGCAGCTTAATCCACGCAGGGGGTGATCAGCCCCAGCATTTT. This gives the protein CASSLIHAGGDQPQHF. Using reference TRBV7-2 and TRBJ1-5 for the parts outside the CDR3, the full variable domain is GAGVSQSPSNKVTEKGKDVELRCDPISGHTALYWYRQSLGQGLEFLIYFQGNSAPDKSGLPSDRFSAERTGGSVSTLTIQRTQQEDSAVYLCASSLIHAGGDQPQHFGDGTRLSIL.

The chain joins TRBV28 to TRBJ2-7, with TRBD1 identical over 11 bases. The germline V gene encodes CDR1 MDHEN and CDR2 SYDVKM. The CDR3 consists of 15 residues. Trimming took 3 bases from V and 7 from J; bases not matched to a gene: 8. For the CDR3, the DNA is TGTGCCAGCAGTTTTACCGGACAGGGGGCTGAGGAGCAGTACTTC. Its translation is CASSFTGQGAEEQYF.

The chain is built from TRBV10-3 and TRBJ1-2, with 8 positions matching TRBD1. Trimming took 8 bases from V and 0 from J; bases not matched to a gene: 5. The length of the CDR3 is 14 residues. Germline V CDR1 and CDR2: ENHRY, SYGVKD. The CDR3 sequence is CAIGGQGPNYGYTF. The CDR3 DNA sequence: TGTGCCATCGGAGGACAGGGACCTAACTATGGCTACACCTTC.

The chain uses TRBV30 and TRBJ1-3; D ambiguous. The germline CDR1 and CDR2 sequences are GTSNPN and SVGIG (reference sequence). The CDR3 runs 13 residues. Trimming took off 4 bases at V and 0 bases at J, with 7 bases between the two ends. DNA of the CDR3: TGTGCCTGGACTGAATCCTCTGGAAACACCATATATTTT. It specifies CAWTESSGNTIYF. The full variable domain, completed using reference TRBV30 and TRBJ1-3, is SQTIHQWPATLVQPVGSPLSLECTVEGTSNPNLYWYRQAAGRGLQLLFYSVGIGQISSEVPQNLSASRPQDRQFILSSKKLLLSDSGFYLCAWTESSGNTIYFGEGSWLTVV.

The rearrangement links TRBV7-8 to TRBJ1-2; 8 bases are shared with TRBD1. The CDR3 totals 15 residues. V lost 3 bases to trimming and J lost 4 bases; unmatched junction nucleotides: 7. Germline CDR1 and CDR2: SGHVS and FQNEAQ. CDR3 bases: TGTGCCAGCAGCTTCCCCCAGGGGGCGGGCTATGGCTACACCTTC. It translates to CASSFPQGAGYGYTF.

The rearrangement joins TRBV4-1 to TRBJ2-7, with D tentatively TRBD1 (6 bases). The ends were cut back, 0 bases at V and 3 bases at J, with 18 bases in the middle. There are 17 residues in the CDR3. Germline V lookup: CDR1 MGHRA, CDR2 YSYEKL. The CDR3 here is CASSQDSVPGHNYEQYF. The CDR3 DNA reads as TGCGCCAGCAGCCAAGATTCGGTCCCGGGACACAACTACGAGCAGTACTTC.

This rearrangement joins TRBV2 to TRBJ2-1, with 10 bases matching TRBD1. Per germline, CDR1 SNHLY and CDR2 FYNNEI. The CDR3 runs to 14 residues. Trimming cost V 4 bases and J 8 bases; bases outside gene matches: 5. CDR3 residues: CASSAGQGYDEQFF. Here the CDR3 DNA reads TGTGCCAGCAGTGCGGGACAGGGGTACGATGAGCAGTTCTTC.

The genes are TRBV19 and TRBJ2-5, with 9 bases identical to TRBD2. There are 15 residues in the CDR3. J lost 3 bases, V lost 1 base, and 3 bases had no gene match. Germline lookup yields CDR1 LNHDA and CDR2 SQIVND (reference sequence). The DNA of the CDR3 is TGTGCCAGTAGTATAGGGGGACTAGCAGAAGAGACCCAGTACTTC. This codes for CASSIGGLAEETQYF.

As regards this clone: Other DNA sequences of this sample code for an identical CDR3. For the CDR3, the DNA is TGTGCCAGCAGCCAGACGAACACCGGGGAGCTGTTTTTT. It codes for CASSQTNTGELFF. This sequence joins TRBV27 and TRBJ2-2; D gene unclear. The V gene lost 6 bases and the J gene lost 0 bases, with 5 bases spanning the gap. CDR3 length: 13 amino acids. In germline, CDR1 is MNHEY, CDR2 SMNVEV (reference sequence).

This rearrangement joins TRBV9 to TRBJ1-1, with TRBD1 as a possible D gene (5 bases). Germline V CDR1 and CDR2: SGDLS, YYNGEE. This CDR3 has 15 residues. The V end lost 4 bases, the J end lost 6 bases, and 19 bases lay between the germline ends. CDR3 in amino acids: CASSFGGTQGAEAFF. The CDR3 DNA reads as TGTGCCAGCAGCTTCGGAGGGACCCAGGGAGCTGAAGCTTTCTTT.

The chain links TRBV27 to TRBJ2-1; 7 nucleotides line up with TRBD1. The germline V gene has CDR1 MNHEY and CDR2 SMNVEV (reference sequence). V lost 4 bases and J lost 4; bases outside the gene matches: 13. This CDR3 comprises 17 residues. The CDR3 bases are TGTGCCAGCAGTTCGGGGCCACAGGGGCCCAGATACAATGAGCAGTTCTTC. It codes for CASSSGPQGPRYNEQFF.